These T cell receptor beta chains were read from a single sample in a study of T-cell memory formation after mild COVID-19. Using its own MiXCR run on the 5' RACE reads, TCRdb lists one record per CDR3 protein. The sample comprises 98,000 or so distinct CDR3 sequences, 18% of which are singletons, and roughly 6% rests with the top ten. Material: PBMCs or a T cell subset sorted from them (not recorded which). These receptors were taken from a man between 18 and 35 years old who had mild COVID-19 (a few samples of this study predate the infection). Cell type and time point are not known. Each CDR3 is given with its conserved first and last residue. A D gene is named only where the DNA matches it firmly. Only some rows state a clone size, as once, few, many or a class for expanded clones.

CDR3nt: TGTGCCAGCAGCCCCCGGGACGCCTGGGGGCCCCAGCATTTT; CDR3aa: CASSPRDAWGPQHF; len: 14; d_gene: .; abundance: few; v_gene: TRBV6-2/TRBV6-3; j_gene: TRBJ1-5
CDR3nt: TGTGCCAGCAGCTTGTGGGGTCAGCCCCAGCATTTT; CDR3aa: CASSLWGQPQHF; len: 12; d_gene: .; abundance: .; v_gene: TRBV5-6; j_gene: TRBJ1-5
CDR3nt: TGTGCCATCGGGATAGCGGGGCAAGAGACCCAGTACTTC; CDR3aa: CAIGIAGQETQYF; len: 13; d_gene: TRBD2; abundance: .; v_gene: TRBV10-3; j_gene: TRBJ2-5
CDR3nt: TGTGCCAGCATCGGGACAGCAGGGACGGCTGGCTACACCTTC; CDR3aa: CASIGTAGTAGYTF; len: 14; d_gene: TRBD1; abundance: few; v_gene: TRBV7-8; j_gene: TRBJ1-2
CDR3nt: TGTGCCAGCAGCTGGGGCAGGGGCGGCACAGATACGCAGTATTTT; CDR3aa: CASSWGRGGTDTQYF; len: 15; d_gene: .; abundance: .; v_gene: TRBV7-2; j_gene: TRBJ2-3
CDR3nt: TGCGCCAGCAGCCAAGAGTCCCCACCCAGCACAGATACGCAGTATTTT; CDR3aa: CASSQESPPSTDTQYF; len: 16; d_gene: .; abundance: .; v_gene: TRBV4-1; j_gene: TRBJ2-3
CDR3nt: TGCGCCAGCAGCTTGGGGCGAGGGGCGAACACCGGGGAGCTGTTTTTT; CDR3aa: CASSLGRGANTGELFF; len: 16; d_gene: .; abundance: .; v_gene: TRBV5-1; j_gene: TRBJ2-2
CDR3nt: TGTGCCAGCAGCCCACCGGGGCTAGCGGGGGTGAACACCGGGGAGCTGTTTTTT; CDR3aa: CASSPPGLAGVNTGELFF; len: 18; d_gene: TRBD2; abundance: few; v_gene: TRBV27; j_gene: TRBJ2-2
CDR3nt: TGTGCCAGCAGCTTAGGTGCGGAAGAGACCCAGTACTTC; CDR3aa: CASSLGAEETQYF; len: 13; d_gene: .; abundance: .; v_gene: TRBV7-2; j_gene: TRBJ2-5
CDR3nt: TGCGCCAGCAGCCGAATAGCGGGGGTGGAGACCCAGTACTTC; CDR3aa: CASSRIAGVETQYF; len: 14; d_gene: TRBD2; abundance: .; v_gene: TRBV4-1; j_gene: TRBJ2-5
CDR3nt: TGTGCCAGCAGTTGGCAGGGAGGCACCGGGGAGCTGTTTTTT; CDR3aa: CASSWQGGTGELFF; len: 14; d_gene: .; abundance: .; v_gene: TRBV12-3/TRBV12-4; j_gene: TRBJ2-2
CDR3nt: TGTGCCAGCAGCCCCGGACTAGCGGGGGCACCCCGGGGGCAGTTCTTC; CDR3aa: CASSPGLAGAPRGQFF; len: 16; d_gene: TRBD2; abundance: few; v_gene: TRBV12-3/TRBV12-4; j_gene: TRBJ2-1
CDR3nt: TGCGCCAGCAGCTTGGGAATGGGACAGGGAGTAAACACTGAAGCTTTCTTT; CDR3aa: CASSLGMGQGVNTEAFF; len: 17; d_gene: TRBD1; abundance: .; v_gene: TRBV5-1; j_gene: TRBJ1-1
CDR3nt: TGCGCCAGCAGCTTCTCAGACGAAGATACGCAGTATTTT; CDR3aa: CASSFSDEDTQYF; len: 13; d_gene: .; abundance: .; v_gene: TRBV5-1; j_gene: TRBJ2-3
CDR3nt: TGTGCCAGCAGACGTCAGACAGGATTCTCCTACGAGCAGTACTTC; CDR3aa: CASRRQTGFSYEQYF; len: 15; d_gene: .; abundance: few; v_gene: TRBV12-3/TRBV12-4; j_gene: TRBJ2-7
CDR3nt: TGTGCCAGCAGCCAGGGGACAGGGGGCTACCAAGAGACCCAGTACTTC; CDR3aa: CASSQGTGGYQETQYF; len: 16; d_gene: TRBD1; abundance: many; v_gene: TRBV14; j_gene: TRBJ2-5
CDR3nt: TGTGCCAGCAGCTTAACCAGCGGCCTAGAGCAGTTCTTC; CDR3aa: CASSLTSGLEQFF; len: 13; d_gene: .; abundance: many; v_gene: TRBV7-9; j_gene: TRBJ2-1
CDR3nt: TGCGCCAGCAGGTTGGGGGGGGGAACTGAAGCTTTCTTT; CDR3aa: CASRLGGGTEAFF; len: 13; d_gene: .; abundance: few; v_gene: TRBV10-2; j_gene: TRBJ1-1
CDR3nt: TGCGCCAGCAGCCGGGGGCCACAAGAGACCCAGTACTTC; CDR3aa: CASSRGPQETQYF; len: 13; d_gene: .; abundance: few; v_gene: TRBV4-1; j_gene: TRBJ2-5
CDR3nt: TGTGCCAGCAGCTTAGAGCTCCTGTCCTACAATGAGCAGTTCTTC; CDR3aa: CASSLELLSYNEQFF; len: 15; d_gene: .; abundance: many; v_gene: TRBV11-2; j_gene: TRBJ2-1
CDR3nt: TGTGCCAGCAGCTCGTGGACTAGCGGGGGGGCGAACACCGGGGAGCTGTTTTTT; CDR3aa: CASSSWTSGGANTGELFF; len: 18; d_gene: TRBD2; abundance: few; v_gene: TRBV11-2; j_gene: TRBJ2-2
CDR3nt: TGTGCCACCCAGGGGGATCAAGAGACCCAGTACTTC; CDR3aa: CATQGDQETQYF; len: 12; d_gene: TRBD1; abundance: few; v_gene: TRBV6-5; j_gene: TRBJ2-5
CDR3nt: TGTGCCAGCAGCCAAGGGTGGGATAGCATAGGGAATGAGCAGTTCTTC; CDR3aa: CASSQGWDSIGNEQFF; len: 16; d_gene: .; abundance: few; v_gene: TRBV3-1; j_gene: TRBJ2-1
CDR3nt: TGTGCCAGCAGCGTAGCTGGAGGGTTAGATACGCAGTATTTT; CDR3aa: CASSVAGGLDTQYF; len: 14; d_gene: .; abundance: few; v_gene: TRBV9; j_gene: TRBJ2-3
CDR3nt: TGTGCCAGCAGCCAGGGACGACTGAACACCGGGGAGCTGTTTTTT; CDR3aa: CASSQGRLNTGELFF; len: 15; d_gene: .; abundance: few; v_gene: TRBV7-2; j_gene: TRBJ2-2
CDR3nt: TGCGCCAGCAGCCCGACAGGGGTGGTCACTGAAGCTTTCTTT; CDR3aa: CASSPTGVVTEAFF; len: 14; d_gene: TRBD1; abundance: .; v_gene: TRBV5-1; j_gene: TRBJ1-1
CDR3nt: TGTGCCACCAGTGATAGAACCGGGACAGGGTATGAGACCCAGTACTTC; CDR3aa: CATSDRTGTGYETQYF; len: 16; d_gene: TRBD1; abundance: .; v_gene: TRBV24-1; j_gene: TRBJ2-5
CDR3nt: TGTGCCAGCAGTTTTTCTATTGGAAACACCATATATTTT; CDR3aa: CASSFSIGNTIYF; len: 13; d_gene: .; abundance: few; v_gene: TRBV12-3/TRBV12-4; j_gene: TRBJ1-3
CDR3nt: TGTGCCATCAGTGCCGGACTAGCGGGGGGTCTACAAGAGACCCAGTACTTC; CDR3aa: CAISAGLAGGLQETQYF; len: 17; d_gene: TRBD2; abundance: .; v_gene: TRBV10-3; j_gene: TRBJ2-5
CDR3nt: TGTGCCAGCAGCTTAGACCGAAATGAAAAACTGTTTTTT; CDR3aa: CASSLDRNEKLFF; len: 13; d_gene: .; abundance: .; v_gene: TRBV11-2; j_gene: TRBJ1-4
CDR3nt: TGCGCCAGCAGCCAAGCCCCGGGACTGCCCAATTCACCCCTCCACTTT; CDR3aa: CASSQAPGLPNSPLHF; len: 16; d_gene: .; abundance: .; v_gene: TRBV4-3; j_gene: TRBJ1-6